This T cell receptor (beta chain) originates from a study of CD8 T cells in ankylosing spondylitis. Study observations and caveats: Seemingly distinctive of ankylosing spondylitis blood was a TCR beta motif formed by eight highly homologous variants.

For TCR beta, libraries came from quantitative 5'-RACE with molecular barcodes. TCRdb analysed the 5' RACE reads with MiXCR anew, one entry per CDR3 protein. The sample contains around 160,000 distinct CDR3 sequences, around a tenth of which appear only once. Many counts were recorded for this clonotype. Its specificity is not known. This CDR3 contains 15 residues. Looked up from germline, CDR1 is SGHRS and CDR2 is YFSETQ. Trimming stripped 1 base from V and 7 bases from J, with 14 bases between. The clonotype originates from a male donor with ankylosing spondylitis or in good health (not recorded which). The chain has TRBV5-1 and TRBJ1-4, with a weak D call TRBD1 (6 bases). Sequenced input: blood, either unsorted or a sorted T cell fraction (not recorded which). The CDR3 DNA follows: TGCGCCAGCAGCTTGAACGCAGGGGACGGTGAAAAACTGTTTTTT. Translation: CASSLNAGDGEKLFF.